The 8 T cell receptor beta chains in this list originate from one sample, sequenced in a study of CD8 T cells in Susac syndrome. It was with random hexamers that roughly 0.5 to 1 ug RNA was reverse transcribed. TCRdb re-analysed the immunoSEQ multiplex PCR reads in MiXCR, keeping a single row per CDR3 protein. This sample has about 85,000 distinct CDR3 sequences; around 95% occur once, and the top ten carry roughly 0.46%. The sample comprised CD8+ T cells from PBMCs. The receptors stem from a human donor with Susac syndrome.

V usage is TRBV6-5 and J usage is TRBJ2-7; 8 nucleotides agree with TRBD2. The V and J ends lost 6 bases and 2 bases, in that order; junction bases with no gene match: 6. Germline V lookup: CDR1 MNHEY, CDR2 SVGAGI. The CDR3 is 14 residues long. The CDR3 reads CASSLLAETYEQYF. The CDR3 DNA reads TGTGCCAGCAGCTTACTAGCGGAGACCTACGAGCAGTACTTC.

This chain links TRBV5-1 with TRBJ2-7; 9 positions agree with TRBD1. With 0 bases clipped from V and 6 bases from J, the junction kept 4 bases outside the gene matches. The length of the CDR3 is 14 residues. The germline CDR1 and CDR2 sequences are SGHRS and YFSETQ. The CDR3 reads CASSLDRGPSEQYF. The CDR3, as DNA: TGCGCCAGCAGCTTGGACAGGGGGCCAAGCGAGCAGTACTTC.

The chain uses TRBV9 and TRBJ2-1, with D uncertain. Germline CDR1 reads SGDLS; CDR2 reads YYNGEE. This CDR3 has 11 residues. The V end lost 7 bases, the J end lost 8 bases, and 10 bases lay between the germline ends. CDR3: CASGTEHEQFF. CDR3 coding DNA: TGTGCCAGCGGTACGGAGCATGAGCAGTTCTTC.

The genes are TRBV2 and TRBJ2-7; D unclear. Germline CDR1 is SNHLY and CDR2 is FYNNEI. The CDR3 loop spans 10 amino acids. V lost 8 bases and J 5 bases, leaving 7 bases between the germline ends. Written as DNA, the CDR3 is TGTGCCAGCGCGGTTGACGAGCAGTACTTC. Its protein is CASAVDEQYF.

The chain links TRBV27 to TRBJ2-7; D not resolved. In germline, CDR1 is MNHEY, CDR2 SMNVEV (reference sequence). V shed 2 bases and J shed 1 base, with 9 bases lying between them. The CDR3 contains 14 residues. The CDR3 sequence is CASSLGSMSYEQYF. The CDR3 DNA is TGTGCCAGCAGTTTAGGTTCTATGTCCTACGAGCAGTACTTC.

The CDR3 nucleotides are TGTGCCAGCAGCTTGGCCCCACAGGCCGGCCATGGCTACACCTTC. It is translated as CASSLAPQAGHGYTF. V usage is TRBV5-8 and J usage is TRBJ1-2, with a tentative D call TRBD1 (5 bases). Trimming stripped 0 bases from V and 6 bases from J, with 15 bases between. The CDR3 has 15 residues. CDR1 is SGHTS and CDR2 is YDEGEE in the germline V gene.

The rearrangement uses TRBV3-1 and TRBJ2-7; 7 positions match TRBD2. Trimming took 0 bases from V and 0 from J; bases not matched to a gene: 11. The CDR3 loop spans 18 amino acids. Germline CDR1 LGHDT, CDR2 YNNKEL (reference sequence). The CDR3 reads CASSQDLAVGVGSYEQYF. The CDR3 DNA reads TGTGCCAGCAGCCAAGATCTAGCGGTCGGCGTGGGCTCCTACGAGCAGTACTTC.

The chain recombines TRBV6-6 with TRBJ1-2; a possible D gene is TRBD1 (5 bases). The CDR3 is 13 residues long. Germline CDR1 reads MNHNY; CDR2 reads SVGAGI (reference sequence). V lost 8 bases and J lost 8, with 18 bases in between. Here the CDR3 DNA reads TGTGCCAGCCTCCCGGGGGAGGTAGGCGGCTACACCTTC. Translating it yields CASLPGEVGGYTF.